The sequence of this T cell receptor (beta chain) was determined in a study of T-cell memory formation after mild COVID-19. General study points: Cross-reactive memory appears to have joined, as suggested by some responding clones showing up in pre-infection memory. Those CD4+ clones that contracted were mainly in CM and EM (CD8+ ones in EMRA).

V gave up 3 bases and J gave up 2 bases; unmatched junction bases: 6. Germline CDR1 is SGDLS and CDR2 is YYNGEE. The CDR3 is made up of 15 amino acids. TCRdb redid the calling of the 5' RACE reads with MiXCR, one entry per CDR3 protein. The data show 150,000 or so distinct CDR3 sequences, about 25% seen once. This clonotype was observed a handful of times. What it binds is unknown. This rearrangement joins TRBV9 to TRBJ2-7, with 9 bases fitting TRBD1. Sequencing was performed on PBMCs or a T cell subset sorted from them (not recorded which). The origin of this receptor is an adult woman who had mild COVID-19 (a few samples of this study predate the infection). Cell type and time point are not known. CDR3 nucleotide sequence: TGTGCCAGCAGCGCTGGGACAGGGAGGGCCTACGAGCAGTACTTC. It translates to CASSAGTGRAYEQYF. Looking up the rest from reference TRBV9 and TRBJ2-7 gives the full variable domain: DSGVTQTPKHLITATGQRVTLRCSPRSGDLSVYWYQQSLDQGLQFLIQYYNGEERAKGNILERFSAQQFPDLHSELNLSSLELGDSALYFCASSAGTGRAYEQYFGPGTRLTVT.